This T cell receptor beta chain stems from a study of tumor-infiltrating lymphocytes in primary liver carcinoma. General study points: All five tumor regions shared only about 7.5-24% of top clones. Relative to blood, tumors carried a significantly larger fraction of the repertoire in their top 250 clones (p = 0.039).

There are 13 residues in the CDR3. The germline V gene has CDR1 SGHVS and CDR2 FQNEAQ. Reverse transcription of approximately 500 ng total RNA with a constant-region primer produced TCR beta cDNA. The TCR beta library was amplified through three nested multiplex PCR rounds in a modified ARM-PCR procedure. Each of the first two PCR rounds ran 9 to 11 cycles with TRBV1-TRBV30 forward and C-beta reverse primers. TCRdb ran MiXCR on the multiplex PCR reads and lists one entry per CDR3 protein. Seen here are tens of thousands of distinct CDR3 sequences, around 70% observed once, and the top ten hold approximately 19%. Investigators took RNA and DNA out together from roughly 18-30 mg of unsorted bulk tissue. Treatment of the patients' primary liver carcinoma consisted of surgical resection. Comments on this clonotype: The antigen is unknown. A read error may account for a junction end that differs from germline.

Sequencing was done on a sample of liver tumor tissue from sampling region 1. Sample subset: tumor region T1, superior pole. V usage is TRBV7-8 and J usage is TRBJ2-5; a possible D gene is TRBD2 (5 bases). This receptor was obtained from a man aged 35 to 55 with primary liver carcinoma and hepatitis B virus infection. CDR3 bases: TGTGCCAGCAGTTTATTGTTTGGGGAGATCCAGTACTTC. Translating gives CASSLLFGEIQYF.